A selection of T cell receptor beta chains follows, all from one sample in a study of blood T cell repertoires in COVID-19. The assay was immunoSEQ multiplex PCR, and TCRdb's table has in-frame clones only and misses some. This sample carries about 230,000 clones, approximately 81% of them seen once, and the ten largest clones take about a sixth. Sequenced material: peripheral blood. The source of these receptors is a woman of 80 years or more with active or convalescent COVID-19. The CDR3 runs from the conserved cysteine through the conserved F or W. A D gene is named only where the DNA matches it firmly. Not every row has a clone size; where given, it reads once, few, many or a size class.

size	J	V	D	CDR3	DNA
NA	TRBJ1-2	TRBV30	TRBD1	CAWGEGDRGSYTF	TGTGCCTGGGGGGAGGGGGACAGGGGAAGCTACACCTTC
NA	TRBJ1-1	TRBV29-1	TRBD1	CSVSGQGGTEAFF	TGCAGCGTTAGTGGACAGGGTGGCACTGAAGCTTTCTTT
NA	TRBJ2-3	TRBV2	TRBD2	CASRMTSGGAADTQYF	TGTGCCAGCAGAATGACTAGCGGGGGGGCGGCCGATACGCAGTATTTT
NA	TRBJ2-5	TRBV5-6	NA	CASSRAYQETQYF	TGTGCCAGCAGCCGCGCCTACCAAGAGACCCAGTACTTC
NA	TRBJ2-1	TRBV6-6	TRBD1	CASSPPGTGGLNEQFF	TGTGCCAGCAGCCCTCCGGGGACAGGGGGCCTGAATGAGCAGTTCTTC
few	TRBJ1-5	TRBV7-9	TRBD1	CASSFTGESNQPQHF	TGTGCCAGCAGCTTCACAGGGGAGAGCAATCAGCCCCAGCATTTT
NA	TRBJ2-1	TRBV7-3	TRBD2	CASSRTSGGYNEQFF	TGTGCCAGCAGCCGGACTAGCGGGGGATACAATGAGCAGTTCTTC
NA	TRBJ1-1	TRBV3-1/TRBV3-2	NA	CASSQGGRKNTEAFF	TGTGCCAGCAGCCAAGGAGGTAGGAAGAACACTGAAGCTTTCTTT
NA	TRBJ1-5	TRBV12-3/TRBV12-4	TRBD1	CASRQGALQPQHF	TGTGCCAGCAGACAGGGGGCGCTGCAGCCCCAGCATTTT
NA	TRBJ2-6	TRBV5-6	NA	CASAFQGRAGANVLTF	TGTGCCAGCGCCTTTCAGGGGCGGGCTGGGGCCAACGTCCTGACTTTC
NA	TRBJ2-2	TRBV5-1	NA	CASYPGGAKNTGELFF	TGCGCCAGCTACCCTGGGGGGGCCAAGAACACCGGGGAGCTGTTTTTT
NA	TRBJ1-1	TRBV7-2	NA	CASSLVGGVRAFF	TGTGCCAGCAGCTTAGTAGGCGGGGTGCGGGCTTTCTTT
NA	TRBJ1-1	TRBV18	NA	CASSPVRQTNTEAFF	TGTGCCAGCTCACCAGTTCGACAGACGAACACTGAAGCTTTCTTT
NA	TRBJ2-5	TRBV9	TRBD2	CASSAPGEGTQYF	TGTGCCAGCAGCGCCCCCGGGGAGGGGACCCAGTACTTC
few	TRBJ1-2	TRBV12-2	NA	CASRQTDRGRANYGYTF	TGTGCAAGTCGCCAAACGGACAGGGGGCGTGCTAACTATGGCTACACCTTC
NA	TRBJ2-1	TRBV12-3/TRBV12-4	NA	CASGRQVVGEQFF	TGTGCCAGCGGGAGACAGGTCGTGGGGGAGCAGTTCTTC
NA	TRBJ2-4	TRBV24-1	NA	CATSDKTPNIQYF	TGTGCCACCAGTGACAAGACACCAAACATTCAGTACTTC
NA	TRBJ2-1	TRBV18	TRBD2	CASSPQGLAGGRREQFF	TGTGCCAGCTCACCTCAAGGACTAGCGGGAGGGCGTAGGGAGCAGTTCTTC
NA	TRBJ2-7	TRBV7-8	NA	CASSPTRSEQYF	TGTGCCAGCAGCCCGACTCGTTCCGAGCAGTACTTC
NA	TRBJ2-1	TRBV5-1	NA	CASSLGTDYNEQFF	TGCGCCAGCAGCTTGGGGACAGACTACAATGAGCAGTTCTTC
NA	TRBJ2-3	TRBV29-1	TRBD2	CSGETSGTDTQYF	TGCAGCGGGGAGACTAGCGGGACAGATACGCAGTATTTT
NA	TRBJ2-7	TRBV18	TRBD2	CASSPGRGSYEQYF	TGTGCCAGCTCACCGGGGAGGGGTTCCTACGAGCAGTACTTC
once	TRBJ1-5	TRBV2	TRBD1	CASSVLKGQGGSQPQHF	TGTGCCAGCAGTGTTCTTAAGGGACAGGGCGGGAGCCAGCCCCAGCATTTT
few	TRBJ2-2	TRBV4-2	TRBD2	CASSRGLAGTGELFF	TGTGCCAGCAGCCGGGGACTAGCGGGAACCGGGGAGCTGTTTTTT
NA	TRBJ2-7	TRBV18	NA	CASSPPGRAIYEQYF	TGTGCCAGCTCACCACCGGGCAGGGCTATCTACGAGCAGTACTTC
once	TRBJ2-2	TRBV2	TRBD1	CASRLREGQGTGELFF	TGTGCCAGCAGACTAAGAGAGGGACAGGGGACCGGGGAGCTGTTTTTT
NA	TRBJ1-6	TRBV7-8	NA	CASSPPRPDSPLHF	TGTGCCAGCAGCCCCCCCCGCCCGGATTCACCCCTCCACTTT
NA	TRBJ1-2	TRBV11-2	NA	CASSLPSGGFHGYTF	TGTGCCAGCAGCTTACCCTCGGGGGGTTTTCATGGCTACACCTTC
NA	TRBJ2-3	TRBV9	TRBD2	CASSIGTTATDTQYF	TGTGCCAGCAGCATTGGGACTACAGCCACAGATACGCAGTATTTT
NA	TRBJ2-2	TRBV14	TRBD2	CASSRSGGARDTGELFF	TGTGCCAGCAGCCGTAGCGGGGGGGCAAGAGACACCGGGGAGCTGTTTTTT
NA	TRBJ1-1	TRBV10-3	TRBD1	CAIGTGGTEAFF	TGTGCCATCGGAACAGGGGGCACTGAAGCTTTCTTT
NA	TRBJ2-3	TRBV14	NA	CASSRGLAAKQYF	TGTGCCAGCAGCCGAGGGCTAGCCGCCAAGCAGTATTTT
NA	TRBJ2-5	TRBV2	NA	CASKEGWGGEPRKTQYF	TGTGCCAGCAAGGAGGGGTGGGGCGGGGAGCCCCGGAAGACCCAGTACTTC
NA	TRBJ2-7	TRBV27	NA	CASRLGPVEHEQYF	TGTGCCAGCAGACTAGGCCCCGTAGAGCACGAGCAGTACTTC
NA	TRBJ2-3	TRBV5-1	NA	CASSLVATSTDTQYF	TGCGCCAGCAGCTTAGTCGCGACTAGCACAGATACGCAGTATTTT
NA	TRBJ2-3	TRBV18	NA	CASSAGRTDTQYF	TGTGCCAGCTCGGCGGGAAGAACAGATACGCAGTATTTT
NA	TRBJ1-5	TRBV6-5	NA	CASSNGHRSNQPQHF	TGTGCCAGCAGTAACGGACACCGTAGCAATCAGCCCCAGCATTTT
NA	TRBJ1-1	TRBV7-2	TRBD1	CASSPGTANTEAFF	TGTGCCAGCAGCCCCGGGACAGCTAACACTGAAGCTTTCTTT
NA	TRBJ2-7	TRBV2	TRBD2	CASSVVAGGYEQYF	TGTGCCAGCAGTGTGGTAGCGGGAGGTTACGAGCAGTACTTC
NA	TRBJ2-1	TRBV6-2/TRBV6-3	NA	CASSYSYSVGEQFF	TGTGCCAGCAGTTACTCGTACAGTGTGGGTGAGCAGTTCTTC
few	TRBJ1-5	TRBV2	NA	CASRRQPNQPQHF	TGTGCCAGCAGACGACAGCCCAATCAGCCCCAGCATTTT
NA	TRBJ1-2	TRBV6-5	NA	CASSQDRDYGYTF	TGTGCCAGCAGTCAGGACAGAGACTATGGCTACACCTTC
NA	TRBJ2-1	TRBV11-2	TRBD2	CASSRVGRDNEQFF	TGTGCCAGCAGCCGAGTCGGGAGGGATAATGAGCAGTTCTTC
NA	TRBJ2-3	TRBV3-1/TRBV3-2	TRBD2	CASSPFNGRAADTQYF	TGTGCCAGCAGCCCCTTTAACGGGAGGGCCGCAGATACGCAGTATTTT
NA	TRBJ2-5	TRBV6-2/TRBV6-3	TRBD2	CASSARGGRETQYF	TGTGCCAGCAGTGCCCGGGGGGGCCGTGAGACCCAGTACTTC
NA	TRBJ2-1	TRBV11-2	NA	CASSLSPDRAYNEQFF	TGTGCCAGCAGCTTAAGCCCAGACAGAGCCTACAATGAGCAGTTCTTC
NA	TRBJ1-1	TRBV18	NA	CASSPGRERTEAFF	TGTGCCAGCTCACCAGGCAGGGAAAGAACTGAAGCTTTCTTT
NA	TRBJ2-1	TRBV20-1	TRBD1	CSASRPGGSSYNEQFF	TGCAGTGCTAGTAGGCCAGGGGGCAGCTCCTACAATGAGCAGTTCTTC
NA	TRBJ2-3	TRBV27	TRBD1	CASSSGDRLFTDTQYF	TGTGCCAGCAGTTCAGGGGACAGGCTATTCACAGATACGCAGTATTTT
NA	TRBJ1-1	TRBV19	NA	CASSRAGPATEAFF	TGTGCCAGTAGTAGGGCAGGGCCCGCCACTGAAGCTTTCTTT
NA	TRBJ1-6	TRBV2	TRBD1	CASSAGQGNSPLHF	TGTGCCAGCAGCGCGGGACAGGGCAATTCACCCCTCCACTTT
NA	TRBJ2-5	TRBV29-1	TRBD1	CSVQGAGETQYF	TGCAGCGTTCAGGGGGCAGGGGAGACCCAGTACTTC
NA	TRBJ2-1	TRBV3-1/TRBV3-2	NA	CASSQEGGSIPEQFF	TGTGCCAGCAGCCAAGAGGGGGGAAGTATTCCTGAGCAGTTCTTC